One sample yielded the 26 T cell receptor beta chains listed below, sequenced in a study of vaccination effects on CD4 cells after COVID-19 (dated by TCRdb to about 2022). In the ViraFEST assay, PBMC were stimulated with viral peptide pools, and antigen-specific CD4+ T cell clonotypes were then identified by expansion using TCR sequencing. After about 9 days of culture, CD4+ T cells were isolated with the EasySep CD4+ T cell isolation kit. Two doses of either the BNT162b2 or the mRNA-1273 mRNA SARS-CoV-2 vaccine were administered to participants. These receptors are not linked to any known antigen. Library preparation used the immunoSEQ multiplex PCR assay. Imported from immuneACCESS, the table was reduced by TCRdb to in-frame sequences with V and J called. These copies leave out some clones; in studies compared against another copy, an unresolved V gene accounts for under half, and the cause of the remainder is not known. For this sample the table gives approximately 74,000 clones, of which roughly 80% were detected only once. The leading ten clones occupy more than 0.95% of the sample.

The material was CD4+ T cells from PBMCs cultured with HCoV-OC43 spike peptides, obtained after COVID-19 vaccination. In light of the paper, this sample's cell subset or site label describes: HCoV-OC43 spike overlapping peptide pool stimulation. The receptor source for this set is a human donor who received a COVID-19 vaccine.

CDR3 DNA sequence: TGTGCCTGGACAAGGTCCGCAGTGAACTATGGCTACACCTTC. This sequence encodes CAWTRSAVNYGYTF. This rearrangement joins TRBV30 to TRBJ1-2; the D is unclear. The CDR3 loop spans 14 amino acids. The V end lost 4 bases, the J end lost 2 bases, and 14 bases lay between the germline ends. Per the germline V gene, CDR1 is GTSNPN and CDR2 is SVGIG (reference sequence). The entire variable domain, with the rest obtained from reference TRBV30 and TRBJ1-2, is as follows: SQTIHQWPATLVQPVGSPLSLECTVEGTSNPNLYWYRQAAGRGLQLLFYSVGIGQISSEVPQNLSASRPQDRQFILSSKKLLLSDSGFYLCAWTRSAVNYGYTFGSGTRLTVV.

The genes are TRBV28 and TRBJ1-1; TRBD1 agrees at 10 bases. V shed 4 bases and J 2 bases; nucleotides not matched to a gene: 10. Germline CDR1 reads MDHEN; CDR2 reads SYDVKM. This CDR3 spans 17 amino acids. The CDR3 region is CASSYPGQGRSNTEAFF. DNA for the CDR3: TGTGCCAGCAGTTACCCGGGACAGGGGAGGAGTAACACTGAAGCTTTCTTT.

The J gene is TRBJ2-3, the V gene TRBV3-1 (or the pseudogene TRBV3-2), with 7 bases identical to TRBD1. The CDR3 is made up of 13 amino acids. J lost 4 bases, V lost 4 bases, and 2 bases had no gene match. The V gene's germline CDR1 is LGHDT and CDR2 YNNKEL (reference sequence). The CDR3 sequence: CASSRQGPDTQYF. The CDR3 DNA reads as TGTGCCAGCAGCCGACAGGGCCCAGATACGCAGTATTTT.

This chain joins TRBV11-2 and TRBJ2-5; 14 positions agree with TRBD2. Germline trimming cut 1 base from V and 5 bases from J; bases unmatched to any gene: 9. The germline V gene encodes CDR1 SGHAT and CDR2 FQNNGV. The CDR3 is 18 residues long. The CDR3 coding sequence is TGTGCCAGCAGCTTAGGCGGACTAGCGGGGGGTCCCGGGGAGACCCAGTACTTC. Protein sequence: CASSLGGLAGGPGETQYF. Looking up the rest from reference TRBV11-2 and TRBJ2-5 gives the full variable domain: EAGVAQSPRYKIIEKRQSVAFWCNPISGHATLYWYQQILGQGPKLLIQFQNNGVVDDSQLPKDRFSAERLKGVDSTLKIQPAKLEDSAVYLCASSLGGLAGGPGETQYFGPGTRLLVL.

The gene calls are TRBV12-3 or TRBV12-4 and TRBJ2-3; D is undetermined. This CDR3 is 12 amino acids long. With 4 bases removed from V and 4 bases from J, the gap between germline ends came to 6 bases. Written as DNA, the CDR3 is TGTGCCAGCAGTTCTAGGGCAGATACGCAGTATTTT. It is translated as CASSSRADTQYF.

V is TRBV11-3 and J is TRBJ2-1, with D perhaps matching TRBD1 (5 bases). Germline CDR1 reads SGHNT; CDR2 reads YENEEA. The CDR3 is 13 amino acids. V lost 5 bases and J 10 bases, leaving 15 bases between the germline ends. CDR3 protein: CASSPRGLGEQFF. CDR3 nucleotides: TGTGCCAGCAGCCCTAGGGGATTGGGCGAGCAGTTCTTC.

The chain's CDR3 is CASSIPQYSNQPQHF. The CDR3 coding sequence is TGTGCCAGTAGTATCCCACAGTATAGCAATCAGCCCCAGCATTTT. The chain links TRBV19 to TRBJ1-5; D remains unclear. Germline V lookup: CDR1 LNHDA, CDR2 SQIVND (reference sequence). Trimming removed 3 bases from V and 0 bases from J, with 9 bases in between. The CDR3 runs to 15 residues. The whole variable domain, remainder taken from reference TRBV19 and TRBJ1-5, is DGGITQSPKYLFRKEGQNVTLSCEQNLNHDAMYWYRQDPGQGLRLIYYSQIVNDFQKGDIAEGYSVSREKKESFPLTVTSAQKNPTAFYLCASSIPQYSNQPQHFGDGTRLSIL.

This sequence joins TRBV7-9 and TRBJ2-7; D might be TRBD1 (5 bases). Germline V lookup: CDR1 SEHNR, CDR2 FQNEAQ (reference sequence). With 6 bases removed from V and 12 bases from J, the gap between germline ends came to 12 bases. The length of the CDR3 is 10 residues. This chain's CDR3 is CASRSTDRYV. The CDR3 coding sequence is TGTGCCAGCAGATCGACAGATAGGTACGTC.

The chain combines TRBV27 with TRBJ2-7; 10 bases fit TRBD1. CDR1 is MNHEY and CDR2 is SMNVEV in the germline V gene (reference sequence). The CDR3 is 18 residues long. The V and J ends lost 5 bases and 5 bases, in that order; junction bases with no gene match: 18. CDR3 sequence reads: CASSVRDRGCPHPNEQYV. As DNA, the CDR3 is TGTGCCAGCAGTGTCCGGGACAGGGGTTGTCCTCACCCCAACGAGCAGTACGTC.

The CDR3 here is CASSKTHGRDTEAFF. CDR3 coding DNA: TGTGCCAGCAGCAAGACGCACGGACGGGACACTGAAGCTTTCTTT. The rearrangement joins TRBV5-6 to TRBJ1-1; D gene unclear. Looked up from germline, CDR1 is SGHDT and CDR2 is YYEEEE. This CDR3 has 15 residues. V lost 4 bases and J lost 3, with 16 bases in between.

In DNA form, the CDR3 reads TGTGCCAGCAGCACGGACAGGGAGAATTCACCCCTCCACTTT. Its translation is CASSTDRENSPLHF. The chain has TRBV9 and TRBJ1-6; 8 bases agree with TRBD1. The J segment lost 7 bases and the V segment lost 4 bases, leaving 4 bases of the junction unmatched. CDR3 length: 14 residues. The germline gives CDR1 SGDLS, CDR2 YYNGEE.

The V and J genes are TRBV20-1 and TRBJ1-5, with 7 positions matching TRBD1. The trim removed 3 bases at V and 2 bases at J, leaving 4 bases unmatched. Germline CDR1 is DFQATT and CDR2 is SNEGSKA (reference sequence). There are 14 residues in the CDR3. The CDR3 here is CSASSTGGNQPQHF. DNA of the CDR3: TGCAGTGCTAGTAGCACAGGGGGCAATCAGCCCCAGCATTTT.

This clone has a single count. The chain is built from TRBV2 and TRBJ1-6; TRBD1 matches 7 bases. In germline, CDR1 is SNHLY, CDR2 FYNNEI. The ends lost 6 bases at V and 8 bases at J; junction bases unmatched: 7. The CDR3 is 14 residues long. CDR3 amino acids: CASRFDRVDSPLHF. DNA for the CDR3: TGTGCCAGCAGGTTCGACAGGGTTGATTCACCCCTCCACTTT.

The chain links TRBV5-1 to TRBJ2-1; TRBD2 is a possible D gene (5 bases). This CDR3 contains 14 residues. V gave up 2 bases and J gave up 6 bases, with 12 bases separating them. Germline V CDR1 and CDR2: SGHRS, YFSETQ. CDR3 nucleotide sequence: TGCGCCAGCAGCTTCGGGATAGCGAGCAATGAGCAGTTCTTC. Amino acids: CASSFGIASNEQFF.

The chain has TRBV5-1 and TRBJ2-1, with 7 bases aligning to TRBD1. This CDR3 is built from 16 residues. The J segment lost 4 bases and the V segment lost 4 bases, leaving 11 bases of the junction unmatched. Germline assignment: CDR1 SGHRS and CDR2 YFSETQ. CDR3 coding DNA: TGCGCCAGCAGCGAGAGACAGGGCCCCGTTTACAATGAGCAGTTCTTC. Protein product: CASSERQGPVYNEQFF.

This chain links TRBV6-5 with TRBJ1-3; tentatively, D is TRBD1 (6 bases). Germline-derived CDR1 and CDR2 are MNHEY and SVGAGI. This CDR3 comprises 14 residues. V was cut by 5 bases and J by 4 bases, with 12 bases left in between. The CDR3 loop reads CASSPRGRGNTIYF. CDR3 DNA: TGTGCCAGCAGTCCACGGGGGCGAGGAAACACCATATATTTT.

The CDR3 reads CASSLDGQGNQPQHF. The CDR3 nucleotides are TGTGCCAGCAGTTTAGATGGACAGGGGAATCAGCCCCAGCATTTT. The chain is built from TRBV28 and TRBJ1-5; 9 bases are shared with TRBD1. The ends lost 2 bases at V and 4 bases at J; junction bases unmatched: 3. Germline lookup yields CDR1 MDHEN and CDR2 SYDVKM. The CDR3 sequence is 15 residues long.

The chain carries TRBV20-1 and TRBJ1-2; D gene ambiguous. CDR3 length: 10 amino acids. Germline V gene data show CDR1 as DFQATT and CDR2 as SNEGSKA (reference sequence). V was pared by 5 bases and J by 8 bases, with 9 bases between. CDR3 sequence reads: CSALDGGYTF. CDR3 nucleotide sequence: TGCAGTGCTCTGGACGGCGGCTACACCTTC.

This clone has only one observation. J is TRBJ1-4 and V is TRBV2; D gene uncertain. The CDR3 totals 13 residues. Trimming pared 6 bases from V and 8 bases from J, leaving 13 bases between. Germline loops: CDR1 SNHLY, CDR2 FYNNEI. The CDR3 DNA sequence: TGTGCCAGCAGCGGGTCCGCCTGGGAAAAACTGTTTTTT. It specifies CASSGSAWEKLFF.

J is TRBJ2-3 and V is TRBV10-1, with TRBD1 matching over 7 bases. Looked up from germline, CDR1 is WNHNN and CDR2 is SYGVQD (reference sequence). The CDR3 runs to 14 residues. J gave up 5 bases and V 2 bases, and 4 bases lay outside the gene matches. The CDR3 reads CASSEQGVGDTQYF. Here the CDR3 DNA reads TGCGCCAGCAGTGAGCAGGGGGTGGGAGATACGCAGTATTTT.

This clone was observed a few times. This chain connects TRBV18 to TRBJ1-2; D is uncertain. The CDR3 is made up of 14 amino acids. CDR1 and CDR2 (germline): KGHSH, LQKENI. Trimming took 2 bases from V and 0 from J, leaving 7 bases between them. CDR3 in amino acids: CASSPTTANYGYTF. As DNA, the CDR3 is TGTGCCAGCTCACCAACGACGGCTAACTATGGCTACACCTTC.

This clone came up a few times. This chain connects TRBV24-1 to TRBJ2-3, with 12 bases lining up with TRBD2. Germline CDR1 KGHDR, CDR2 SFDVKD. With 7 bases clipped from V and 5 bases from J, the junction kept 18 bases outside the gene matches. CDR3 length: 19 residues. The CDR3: CATSLGASGGAWRGDTQYF. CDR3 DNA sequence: TGTGCCACCAGCCTGGGGGCTAGCGGGGGGGCGTGGAGGGGAGATACGCAGTATTTT.

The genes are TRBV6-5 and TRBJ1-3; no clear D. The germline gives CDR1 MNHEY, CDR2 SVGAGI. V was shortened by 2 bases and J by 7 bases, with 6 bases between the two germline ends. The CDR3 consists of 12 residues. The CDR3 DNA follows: TGTGCCAGCAGTTACAGTGAGAACACCATATATTTT. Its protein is CASSYSENTIYF.

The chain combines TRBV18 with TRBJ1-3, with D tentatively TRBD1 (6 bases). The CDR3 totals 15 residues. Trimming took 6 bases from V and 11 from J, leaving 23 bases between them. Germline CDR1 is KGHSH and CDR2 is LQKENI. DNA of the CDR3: TGTGCCAGCTCGCTTACAGGGCCTCCCCCTCCAGCCATATATTTT. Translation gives CASSLTGPPPPAIYF.

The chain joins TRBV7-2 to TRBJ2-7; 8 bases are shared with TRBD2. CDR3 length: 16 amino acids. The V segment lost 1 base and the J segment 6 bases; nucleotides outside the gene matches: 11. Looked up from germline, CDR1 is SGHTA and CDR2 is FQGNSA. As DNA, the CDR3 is TGTGCCAGCAGCTTAGTGGGAGCGGGGGCAGTTGCCGAGCAGTACGTC. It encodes CASSLVGAGAVAEQYV.

The CDR3 DNA reads TGTGCCAGCAGTTGGTCCCACAGGGGACCGGGTTCACCCCTCCACTTT. This encodes CASSWSHRGPGSPLHF. This chain joins TRBV6-5 and TRBJ1-6; the match to TRBD1 covers 7 bases. Trimming removed 4 bases from V and 9 bases from J; junction bases left unmatched: 12. This CDR3 contains 16 residues. CDR1 and CDR2 from the germline V gene are MNHEY and SVGAGI.